The rows below give T cell receptor beta chains drawn from one sample of a study of long-term antiretroviral therapy in people with HIV. Here immunoSEQ multiplex PCR was the method, and the copy in TCRdb shows in-frame clones only, minus some. The table lists over 35,000 clones, about 95% of them singletons. The sequencing here drew on unsorted PBMCs, taken approximately 9.5 years after starting antiretroviral therapy. Every receptor here comes from a man aged 30 to 45 with HIV. The CDR3 runs from the conserved cysteine through the conserved F or W. A D gene is named only where the DNA matches it firmly. Clone size is not always given. Where it is, it says once, few, many or a class for expanded clones.

j_call: TRBJ1-6
v_call: TRBV11-2
clone_size: .
d_call: TRBD1
cdr3_nt: TGTGCCAGCAGCGAACAGGGGGCACCCCTCCACTTT
cdr3_aa: CASSEQGAPLHF

j_call: TRBJ1-3
v_call: TRBV5-1
clone_size: .
d_call: .
cdr3_nt: TGCGCCAGCAGCTTAGCAGGGACCTCTGGAAACACCATATATTTT
cdr3_aa: CASSLAGTSGNTIYF

j_call: TRBJ2-1
v_call: TRBV7-6
clone_size: .
d_call: .
cdr3_nt: TGTGCCAGCAGCCTAGACCCGGCTGTGTCGATGGGGAATGAGCAGTTCTTC
cdr3_aa: CASSLDPAVSMGNEQFF

j_call: TRBJ1-1
v_call: TRBV5-1
clone_size: .
d_call: .
cdr3_nt: TGCGCCAGCAAGGTCGGCGCGGTGAACACTGAAGCTTTCTTT
cdr3_aa: CASKVGAVNTEAFF

j_call: TRBJ1-5
v_call: TRBV25-1
clone_size: .
d_call: .
cdr3_nt: TGTGCCAGCAGTCGGGGGTTTGGTCAGCCCCAGCATTTT
cdr3_aa: CASSRGFGQPQHF

j_call: TRBJ1-1
v_call: TRBV5-1
clone_size: .
d_call: .
cdr3_nt: TGCGCCAGCAGCTTGGCGGGCTTAAGGAACACTGAAGCTTTCTTT
cdr3_aa: CASSLAGLRNTEAFF

j_call: TRBJ1-2
v_call: TRBV6-6
clone_size: .
d_call: .
cdr3_nt: TGTGCCAGCAGTTACACGATTAGTGGAGACGGCTACACCTTC
cdr3_aa: CASSYTISGDGYTF

j_call: TRBJ2-5
v_call: TRBV7-9
clone_size: .
d_call: TRBD2
cdr3_nt: TGTGCCAGCAGTTCCCCTGGGGTAGCGGGGGGGCCGTTAGAGACCCAGTACTTC
cdr3_aa: CASSSPGVAGGPLETQYF

j_call: TRBJ2-3
v_call: TRBV11-2
clone_size: .
d_call: .
cdr3_nt: TGTGCCAGCAGCCCTGGACTTCGGGGTACGCAGTATTTT
cdr3_aa: CASSPGLRGTQYF

j_call: TRBJ2-7
v_call: TRBV7-3
clone_size: .
d_call: TRBD1
cdr3_nt: TGTGCCAGCAGCCCCGCTGGGACAGCCTCCTACGAGCAGTACTTC
cdr3_aa: CASSPAGTASYEQYF

j_call: TRBJ1-1
v_call: TRBV6-6
clone_size: .
d_call: .
cdr3_nt: TGTGCCAGCACCGGAGGTGGGGCGCGCACTGAAGCTTTCTTT
cdr3_aa: CASTGGGARTEAFF

j_call: TRBJ1-1
v_call: TRBV19
clone_size: .
d_call: .
cdr3_nt: TGTGCCAGTAGTTCGCCCATAGAAGAAGCTTTCTTT
cdr3_aa: CASSSPIEEAFF

j_call: TRBJ2-5
v_call: TRBV2
clone_size: .
d_call: .
cdr3_nt: TGTGCCAGCAAGATCCGAGAGACCCAGTACTTC
cdr3_aa: CASKIRETQYF

j_call: TRBJ2-3
v_call: TRBV29-1
clone_size: .
d_call: .
cdr3_nt: TGCAGCGTTGAGGTGGGGGGGCCGTCAGATACGCAGTATTTT
cdr3_aa: CSVEVGGPSDTQYF

j_call: TRBJ2-3
v_call: TRBV11-2
clone_size: .
d_call: .
cdr3_nt: TGTGCCAGCAGCATCCGAGGTAGCGACACAGATACGCAGTATTTT
cdr3_aa: CASSIRGSDTDTQYF

j_call: TRBJ2-2
v_call: TRBV27
clone_size: .
d_call: .
cdr3_nt: TGTGCCAGCAGTTTGGGGTCAGGGTCGAACACCGGGGAGCTGTTTTTT
cdr3_aa: CASSLGSGSNTGELFF

j_call: TRBJ1-4
v_call: TRBV11-2
clone_size: .
d_call: .
cdr3_nt: TGTGCCAGCAGCTTAGACCCAGGGAATGAAAAACTGTTTTTT
cdr3_aa: CASSLDPGNEKLFF

j_call: TRBJ2-5
v_call: TRBV5-1
clone_size: .
d_call: TRBD1
cdr3_nt: TGCGCCAGCAGCATCGCCGGACAGGGGAGGGAGACCCAGTACTTC
cdr3_aa: CASSIAGQGRETQYF

j_call: TRBJ2-7
v_call: TRBV7-9
clone_size: .
d_call: TRBD2
cdr3_nt: TGTGCCAGCAGCTTGACGGGCGGGGGACCCTACGAGCAGTACTTC
cdr3_aa: CASSLTGGGPYEQYF

j_call: TRBJ2-1
v_call: TRBV7-9
clone_size: .
d_call: TRBD2
cdr3_nt: TGTGCCAGCAGCCCGGCCGGGACTAGCGGAGAAAATGAGCAGTTCTTC
cdr3_aa: CASSPAGTSGENEQFF

j_call: TRBJ1-1
v_call: TRBV5-1
clone_size: .
d_call: TRBD1
cdr3_nt: TGCGCCAGCGGGGACTTACAGGGGGCAGAAGCTTTCTTT
cdr3_aa: CASGDLQGAEAFF

j_call: TRBJ2-3
v_call: TRBV9
clone_size: .
d_call: TRBD2
cdr3_nt: TGTGCCAGCGGACTAGCGGGGGGTGGGGGAGATACGCAGTATTTT
cdr3_aa: CASGLAGGGGDTQYF

j_call: TRBJ2-2
v_call: TRBV7-3
clone_size: .
d_call: TRBD1
cdr3_nt: TGTGCCAGCAGCCTAAGTTTGGGGACAGGAGTCACCGGGGAGCTGTTTTTT
cdr3_aa: CASSLSLGTGVTGELFF

j_call: TRBJ2-1
v_call: TRBV2
clone_size: once
d_call: .
cdr3_nt: TGTGCCAGCAGGGTTTTCGGCGGAGGGAATGAGCAGTTCTTC
cdr3_aa: CASRVFGGGNEQFF

j_call: TRBJ1-1
v_call: TRBV9
clone_size: .
d_call: .
cdr3_nt: TGTGCCAGCAGCGTAGGCCTCACGGTCGAAGCTTTCTTT
cdr3_aa: CASSVGLTVEAFF

j_call: TRBJ2-1
v_call: TRBV6-5
clone_size: .
d_call: .
cdr3_nt: TGTGCCAGCAGTTACCGACCAAACTACAATGAGCAGTTCTTC
cdr3_aa: CASSYRPNYNEQFF